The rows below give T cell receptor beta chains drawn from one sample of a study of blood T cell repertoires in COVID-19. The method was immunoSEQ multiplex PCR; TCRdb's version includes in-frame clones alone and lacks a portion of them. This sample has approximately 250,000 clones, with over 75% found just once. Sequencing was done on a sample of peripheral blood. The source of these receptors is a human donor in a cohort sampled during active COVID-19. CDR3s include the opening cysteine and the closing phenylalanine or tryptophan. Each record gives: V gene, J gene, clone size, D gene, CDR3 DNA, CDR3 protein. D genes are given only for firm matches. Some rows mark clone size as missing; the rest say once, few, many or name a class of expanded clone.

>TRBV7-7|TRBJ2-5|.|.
TGTGCTAGCAGCTTTTTCTTGCGGTCGGGGGAGACCCAGTACTTC
CASSFFLRSGETQYF
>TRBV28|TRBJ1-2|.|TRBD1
TGTGCCAGCAGTCGACAACCGGGACAGGGGTCTTGGGGCTACACCTTC
CASSRQPGQGSWGYTF
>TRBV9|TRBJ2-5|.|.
TGTGCCAGCAGCGTGTCCCCAGGTGCAGGAGAGACCCAGTACTTC
CASSVSPGAGETQYF
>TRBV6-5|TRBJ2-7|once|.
TGTGCCAGCAGTTACTCGAGAGGCAGCTACGAGCAGTACTTC
CASSYSRGSYEQYF
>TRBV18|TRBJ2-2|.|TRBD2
TGTGCCAGCTCACCGACTAGCGGGGGTGTGGCGGACACCGGGGAGCTGTTTTTT
CASSPTSGGVADTGELFF
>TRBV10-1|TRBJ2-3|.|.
TGCGCCAGCAGTGAGTCGCAGGGTACGCAGTATTTT
CASSESQGTQYF
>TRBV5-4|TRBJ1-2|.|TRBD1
TGTGCCAGCAGCTTTCAACAGGGGGCTGGTGGCTACACCTTC
CASSFQQGAGGYTF
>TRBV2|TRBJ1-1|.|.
TGTGCCAGCAGTGTGAGAGGGGGGAACACTGAAGCTTTCTTT
CASSVRGGNTEAFF
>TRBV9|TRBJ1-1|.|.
TGTGCCAGCAGCGGTTCAGGGGACACTGAAGCTTTCTTT
CASSGSGDTEAFF
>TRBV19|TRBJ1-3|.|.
TGTGCCAGTAGCCGGGAAGGAACCCCCTCTGGAAACACCATATATTTT
CASSREGTPSGNTIYF
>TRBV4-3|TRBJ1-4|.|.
TGCGCCAGCAGCCAAGGGGGCAGGGGTGTTGAAAAACTGTTTTTT
CASSQGGRGVEKLFF
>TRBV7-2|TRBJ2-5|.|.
TGTGCCAGCAGACTAAGACGAGAGACCCAGTACTTC
CASRLRRETQYF
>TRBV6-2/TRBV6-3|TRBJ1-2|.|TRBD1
TGTGCCAGCAGTTACTCGCCGGGACAGGCAGCTAACTATGGCTACACCTTC
CASSYSPGQAANYGYTF
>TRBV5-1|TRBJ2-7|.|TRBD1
TGCGCCAGCAGTCAAATGGGACAGGGGTACGAGCAGTACTTC
CASSQMGQGYEQYF
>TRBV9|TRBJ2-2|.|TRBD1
TGTGCCAGCAGCTTTGGTGGGACAGGTAACACCGGGGAGCTGTTTTTT
CASSFGGTGNTGELFF
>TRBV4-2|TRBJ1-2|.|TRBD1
TGTGCCAGCATCCGGACAGGGGGGAACTATGGCTACACCTTC
CASIRTGGNYGYTF
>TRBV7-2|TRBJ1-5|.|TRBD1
TGTGCCAGCAGCTTACAGGGGGCAGGTCAGCCCCAGCATTTT
CASSLQGAGQPQHF
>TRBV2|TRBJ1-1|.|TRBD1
TGTGCCAGCAGTCGGGACAGCGAAGCTTTCTTT
CASSRDSEAFF
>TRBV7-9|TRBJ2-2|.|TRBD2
TGTGCCAGCAGAGGATCGGGACTAGCGGGAGTTGACGGGGAGCTGTTTTTT
CASRGSGLAGVDGELFF
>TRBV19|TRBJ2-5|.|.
TGTGCCAGTAGGGGAGTGAGAGAGACCCAGTACTTC
CASRGVRETQYF
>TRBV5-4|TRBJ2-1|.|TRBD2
TGTGCCAGCAGCTTGGGGCTAGCGGGAGGAACCTACAATGAGCAGTTCTTC
CASSLGLAGGTYNEQFF
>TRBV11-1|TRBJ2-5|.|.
TGTGCCAGCAGCCACAGGGCCGAGACCCAGTACTTC
CASSHRAETQYF
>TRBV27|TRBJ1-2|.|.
TGTGCCAGCAGTTTCTTAGGGCAGGGCCTGGGAAATGGCTACACCTTC
CASSFLGQGLGNGYTF
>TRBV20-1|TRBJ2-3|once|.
TGCAGTGCTAGTTCAGGAGATACGCAGTATTTT
CSASSGDTQYF
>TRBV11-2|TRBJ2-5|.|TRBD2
TGTGCCAGCAGCTTAGTAGCTAGCGGGCCTCAAGAGACCCAGTACTTC
CASSLVASGPQETQYF
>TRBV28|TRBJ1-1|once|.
TGTGCCAGCAGTTTATTCGAGGGTTTGGGTGAAGCTTTCTTT
CASSLFEGLGEAFF
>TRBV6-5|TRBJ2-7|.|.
TGTGCCAGCAGTTACTCGGCAGGGATTTCCGAGCAGTACTTC
CASSYSAGISEQYF
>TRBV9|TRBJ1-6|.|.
TGTGCCAGCAGCGCGGAGGGAGGGTCGGGGATGATCTATAATTCACCCCTCCACTTT
CASSAEGGSGMIYNSPLHF
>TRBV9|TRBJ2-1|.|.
TGTGCCAGCAGCGTCACTAGTTACTATGAGCAGTTCTTC
CASSVTSYYEQFF
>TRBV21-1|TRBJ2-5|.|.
TGTGCCAGCAGCAATCCCCCGACAGGCCAAGAGACCCAGTACTTC
CASSNPPTGQETQYF
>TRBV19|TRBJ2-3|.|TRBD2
TGTGCCAGTAGTCTGGGACTAGTCACAGATACGCAGTATTTT
CASSLGLVTDTQYF
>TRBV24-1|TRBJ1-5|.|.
TGTGCCACCAGTGATCGGGGTAATGGCAATCAGCCCCAGCATTTT
CATSDRGNGNQPQHF
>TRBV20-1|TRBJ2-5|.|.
TGCAGTGCTAGTGCTAGCGACGAGACCCAGTACTTC
CSASASDETQYF
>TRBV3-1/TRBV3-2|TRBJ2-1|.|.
TGTGCCAGCAGCCAAGATCACCGGTTGAATGAGCAGTTCTTC
CASSQDHRLNEQFF
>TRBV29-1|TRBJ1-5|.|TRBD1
TGCAGCGTTGCAGGGGGCGCGGGACAGCCCCAGCATTTT
CSVAGGAGQPQHF
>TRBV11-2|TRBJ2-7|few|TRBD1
TGTGCCAGCAGCGGGCAGGGGGCGGGGTACGAGCAGTACTTC
CASSGQGAGYEQYF
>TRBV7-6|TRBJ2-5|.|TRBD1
TGTGCCAGCAGCTTAGGACAGGGAGAGACCCAGTACTTC
CASSLGQGETQYF
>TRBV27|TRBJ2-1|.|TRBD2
TGTGCCAGCAGGAGGGGAGTAGCGGGGGCCCCTGGCTCCTACAATGAGCAGTTCTTC
CASRRGVAGAPGSYNEQFF
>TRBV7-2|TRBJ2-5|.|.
TGTGCCAGCAGCTTAGTTCCAGGTCAAGAGACCCAGTACTTC
CASSLVPGQETQYF
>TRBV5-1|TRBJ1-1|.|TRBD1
TGCGCCAGCAGCCAGGGACAGGGATGGAACACTGAAGCTTTCTTT
CASSQGQGWNTEAFF
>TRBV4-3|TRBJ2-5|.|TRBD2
TGCGCCAGCAGCCAAGGGGGCGGGGGACCCCAAGAGACCCAGTACTTC
CASSQGGGGPQETQYF
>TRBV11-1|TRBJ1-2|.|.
TGTGCCAGCAGTCAGGGGCGATGGGACTATGGCTACACCTTC
CASSQGRWDYGYTF
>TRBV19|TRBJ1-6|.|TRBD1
TGTGCCAGTGTGGGACAGGGGGATTCACCCCTCCACTTT
CASVGQGDSPLHF
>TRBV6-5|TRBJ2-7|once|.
TGTGCCAGCAGACCACAGGGCCCCCCCTACGAGCAGTACTTC
CASRPQGPPYEQYF
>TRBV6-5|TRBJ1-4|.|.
TGTGCCAGCAGTTACGAGGCCGGGGAGTGGGAAAAACTGTTTTTT
CASSYEAGEWEKLFF
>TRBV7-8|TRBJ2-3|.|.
TGTGCCAGCAGTTGGACTGTAGATACGCAGTATTTT
CASSWTVDTQYF
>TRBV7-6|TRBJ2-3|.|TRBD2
TGTGCCAGCAGTCCCGGGACTAGCGGGGCCAGCACAGATACGCAGTATTTT
CASSPGTSGASTDTQYF
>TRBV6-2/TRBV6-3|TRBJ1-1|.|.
TGTGCCAGCAGTTACATTGGGGGCACCACTGAAGCTTTCTTT
CASSYIGGTTEAFF
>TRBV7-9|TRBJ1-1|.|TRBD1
TGTGCCAGCAACCCACAGGGGGCGAGCACTGAAGCTTTCTTT
CASNPQGASTEAFF
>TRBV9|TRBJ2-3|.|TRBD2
TGTGCCAGCAGCACAGCGGGAGGGTCAGATACGCAGTATTTT
CASSTAGGSDTQYF
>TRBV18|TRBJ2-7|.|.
TGTGCCAGCTCACGCTTGGGCGGGGTCGACGAGCAGTACTTC
CASSRLGGVDEQYF
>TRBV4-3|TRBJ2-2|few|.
TGCGCCAGCAGCCAATATACAGCGAACACCGGGGAGCTGTTTTTT
CASSQYTANTGELFF
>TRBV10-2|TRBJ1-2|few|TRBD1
TGCGCCAGCAGGCCGGGACAGCAATATGGCTACACCTTC
CASRPGQQYGYTF
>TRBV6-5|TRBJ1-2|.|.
TGTGCCAGCAGTTACGGGGGGGCAAAGGACTATGGCTACACCTTC
CASSYGGAKDYGYTF
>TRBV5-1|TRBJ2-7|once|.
TGCGCCAGCAGCTTTGGCACCTCAACCGAGCAGTACTTC
CASSFGTSTEQYF
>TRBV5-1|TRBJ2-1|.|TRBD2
TGCGCCAGCAGCCTCAGCGGGAGCTCCTACAATGAGCAGTTCTTC
CASSLSGSSYNEQFF
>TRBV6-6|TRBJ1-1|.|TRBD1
TGTGCCAGCAGTTACTCCGGGACAGGGTTTGGCACTGAAGCTTTCTTT
CASSYSGTGFGTEAFF
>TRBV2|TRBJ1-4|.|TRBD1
TGTGCCAGCAGTTACAGGGGAGGCGTGACGAATGAAAAACTGTTTTTT
CASSYRGGVTNEKLFF
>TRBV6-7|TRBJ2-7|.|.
TGTGCCAGCAGTTACCTGCGGGTTCCGGCGAGGGACGAGCAGTACTTC
CASSYLRVPARDEQYF